This T cell receptor beta chain is drawn from a study of radiotherapy plus CTLA-4 blockade in lung cancer. Libraries were prepared by immunoSEQ multiplex PCR; TCRdb keeps only in-frame clonotypes and omits some of them. Here the sample spans 65,000 to 100,000 clones, about four fifths being singletons. The CDR3 length is 13 residues. Germline loops: CDR1 SGHRS, CDR2 YFSETQ. The V gene lost 0 bases and the J gene lost 11 bases, with 13 bases spanning the gap. The V call is TRBV5-1, the J call TRBJ2-3, with D uncertain. This clonotype was obtained from a human donor with non-small cell lung cancer who had stable disease on radiotherapy plus ipilimumab. Sequences were derived from peripheral blood, sampled from a patient treated with radiotherapy plus ipilimumab. CDR3 DNA sequence: TGCGCCAGCAGCTTGGCCATGGAGACTTGGCAGTATTTT. It codes for CASSLAMETWQYF.